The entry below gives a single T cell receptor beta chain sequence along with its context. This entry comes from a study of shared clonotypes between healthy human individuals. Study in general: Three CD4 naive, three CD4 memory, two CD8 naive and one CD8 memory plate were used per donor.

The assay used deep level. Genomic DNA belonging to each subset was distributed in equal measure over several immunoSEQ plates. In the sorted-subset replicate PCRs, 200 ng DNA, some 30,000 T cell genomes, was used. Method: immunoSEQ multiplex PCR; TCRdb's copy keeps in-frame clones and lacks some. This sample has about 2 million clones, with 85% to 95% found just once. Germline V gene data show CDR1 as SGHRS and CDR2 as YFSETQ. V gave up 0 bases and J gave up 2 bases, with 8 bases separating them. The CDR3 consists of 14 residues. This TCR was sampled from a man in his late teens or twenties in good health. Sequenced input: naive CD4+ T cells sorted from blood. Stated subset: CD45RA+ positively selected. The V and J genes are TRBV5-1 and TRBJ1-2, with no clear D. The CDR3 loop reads CASSLAELNYGYTF. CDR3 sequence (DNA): TGCGCCAGCAGCTTGGCCGAATTGAACTATGGCTACACCTTC.